This T cell receptor beta chain appears in the sequencing data of a study of T cells in localized non-small cell lung cancer. The germline V gene encodes CDR1 WNHNN and CDR2 SYGVQD (reference sequence). The V and J ends lost 4 bases and 4 bases respectively, with 7 bases between them. This CDR3 is 13 amino acids long. The study, taken as a whole, reports: Appearances in adjacent lung were noted for a median about 50 of the top 100 tumor clones. Heterogeneity remains possible, as sequencing covered one tumor region only.

In regard to this clone: What it recognizes is unknown.

Generated by immunoSEQ multiplex PCR, the TCRdb table keeps only in-frame clones and is missing some. The table shows around 15,000 clones, with 70% to 90% occurring only once. This sequence joins TRBV10-1 and TRBJ2-2, with no clear D. The sequencing used peripheral blood mononuclear cells, collected before any cancer treatment. The receptor comes from a male donor at least 60 years old with stage II lung adenocarcinoma. CDR3 sequence (DNA): TGCGCCAGCAGTGTGTCGGGCACCGGGGAGCTGTTTTTT. It specifies CASSVSGTGELFF.